The source of this T cell receptor beta chain is a study of T cell clusters in autoimmune cytopenias. CDR1 is LNHDA, CDR2 SQIVND, per germline (reference sequence). The CDR3 extends over 14 amino acids. TRB was amplified by touch-down multiplex PCR, primer pools A and B combined. With the multiplex PCR reads reprocessed, TCRdb shows one record per CDR3 protein and no DNA. Recorded for this sample: some 8,000 distinct CDR3 sequences. Some 38,000 genome equivalents of blood DNA were amplified for TRB. The chain combines TRBV19 with TRBJ1-5. The TCR originated in a human donor with an autoimmune cytopenia or autoimmune hepatitis (not recorded which). The specimen sequenced was peripheral blood. The chain's CDR3 is CASSNYGSNQPQHF.